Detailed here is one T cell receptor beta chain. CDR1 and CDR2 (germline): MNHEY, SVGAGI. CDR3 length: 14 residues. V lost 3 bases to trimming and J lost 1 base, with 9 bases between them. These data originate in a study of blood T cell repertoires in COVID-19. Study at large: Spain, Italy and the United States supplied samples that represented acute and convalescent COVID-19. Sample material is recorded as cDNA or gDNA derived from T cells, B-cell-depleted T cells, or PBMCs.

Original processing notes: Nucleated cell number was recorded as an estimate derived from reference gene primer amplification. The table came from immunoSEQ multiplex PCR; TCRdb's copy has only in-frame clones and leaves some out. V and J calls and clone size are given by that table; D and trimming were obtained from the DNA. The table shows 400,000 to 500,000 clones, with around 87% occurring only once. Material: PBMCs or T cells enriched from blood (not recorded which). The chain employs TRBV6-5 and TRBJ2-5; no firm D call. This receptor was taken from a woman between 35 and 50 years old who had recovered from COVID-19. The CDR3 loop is CASSYSPVQETQYF. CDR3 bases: TGTGCCAGCAGTTATAGCCCGGTCCAAGAGACCCAGTACTTC.